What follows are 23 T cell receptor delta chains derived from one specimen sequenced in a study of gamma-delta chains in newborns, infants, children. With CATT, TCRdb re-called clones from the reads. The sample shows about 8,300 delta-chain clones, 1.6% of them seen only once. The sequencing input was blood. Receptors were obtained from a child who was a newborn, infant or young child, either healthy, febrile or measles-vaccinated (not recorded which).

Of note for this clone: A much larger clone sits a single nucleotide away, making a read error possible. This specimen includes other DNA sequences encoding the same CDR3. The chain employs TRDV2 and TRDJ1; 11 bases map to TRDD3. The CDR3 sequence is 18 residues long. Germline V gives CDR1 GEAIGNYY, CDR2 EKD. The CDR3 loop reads CACDTRGGGYAYTDKLIF. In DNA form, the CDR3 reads TGTGCCTGTGACACTCGAGGTGGGGGATACGCGTACACCGATAAACTCATCTTC.

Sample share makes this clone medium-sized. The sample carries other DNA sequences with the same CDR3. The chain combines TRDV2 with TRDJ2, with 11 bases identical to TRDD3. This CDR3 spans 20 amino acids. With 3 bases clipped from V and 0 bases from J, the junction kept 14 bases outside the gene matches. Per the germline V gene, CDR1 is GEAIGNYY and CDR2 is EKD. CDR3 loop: CACDGLLGDTPPALTAQLFF. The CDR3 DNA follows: TGTGCCTGTGACGGGCTCCTGGGGGATACCCCCCCCGCTTTGACAGCACAACTCTTCTTT.

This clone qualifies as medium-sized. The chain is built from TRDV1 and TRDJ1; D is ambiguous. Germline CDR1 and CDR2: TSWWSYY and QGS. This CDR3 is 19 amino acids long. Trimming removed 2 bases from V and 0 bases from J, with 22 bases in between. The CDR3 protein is CALGERVPERVVYTDKLIF. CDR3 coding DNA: TGTGCTCTTGGGGAAAGGGTTCCCGAAAGGGTGGTCTACACCGATAAACTCATCTTT.

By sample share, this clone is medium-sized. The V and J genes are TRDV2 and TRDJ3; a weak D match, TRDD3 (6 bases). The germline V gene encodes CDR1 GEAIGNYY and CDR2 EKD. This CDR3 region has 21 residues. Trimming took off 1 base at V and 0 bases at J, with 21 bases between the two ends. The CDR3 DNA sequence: TGTGCCTGTGACACTAGGCGGCTGCTGTGGGGATCCTCCTGGGACACCCGACAGATGTTTTTC. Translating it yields CACDTRRLLWGSSWDTRQMFF.

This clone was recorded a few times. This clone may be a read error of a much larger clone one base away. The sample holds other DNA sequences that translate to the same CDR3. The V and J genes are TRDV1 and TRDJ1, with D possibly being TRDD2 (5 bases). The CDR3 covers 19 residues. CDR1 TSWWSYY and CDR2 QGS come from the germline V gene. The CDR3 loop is CALGGTSVPPYAYTDKLIF. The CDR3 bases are TGTGCTCTTGGGGGAACTTCCGTTCCTCCTTATGCGTACACCGATAAACTCATCTTC.

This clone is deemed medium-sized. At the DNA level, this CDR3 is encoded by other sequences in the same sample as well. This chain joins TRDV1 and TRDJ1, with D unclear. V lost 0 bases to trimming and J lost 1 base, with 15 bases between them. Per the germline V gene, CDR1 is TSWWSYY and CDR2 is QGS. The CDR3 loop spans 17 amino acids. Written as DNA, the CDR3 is TGTGCTCTTGGGGAACTAGGAAGTAGGTACGGCACCGATAAACTCATCTTT. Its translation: CALGELGSRYGTDKLIF.

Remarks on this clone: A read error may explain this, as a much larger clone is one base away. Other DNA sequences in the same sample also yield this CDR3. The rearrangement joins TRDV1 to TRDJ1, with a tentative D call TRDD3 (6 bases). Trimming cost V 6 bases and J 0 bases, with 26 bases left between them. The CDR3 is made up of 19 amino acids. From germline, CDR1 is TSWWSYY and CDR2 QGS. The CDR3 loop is CALGELPAYPTGYTDKLIF. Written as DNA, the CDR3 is TGTGCTCTTGGAGAATTGCCGGCCTACCCCACTGGGTACACCGATAAACTCATCTTT.

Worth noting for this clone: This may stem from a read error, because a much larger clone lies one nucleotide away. The CDR3 DNA sequence: TGTGCCTGTGACACGAAGGTGGGGGATACGCGGGGCCCCTGGGACACCCGACAGATGTTTTTC. Its protein is CACDTKVGDTRGPWDTRQMFF. V usage is TRDV2 and J usage is TRDJ3; TRDD3 aligns across 11 bases. Germline CDR1 and CDR2: GEAIGNYY and EKD. V gave up 1 base and J gave up 2 bases; unmatched junction bases: 12. This CDR3 has 21 residues.

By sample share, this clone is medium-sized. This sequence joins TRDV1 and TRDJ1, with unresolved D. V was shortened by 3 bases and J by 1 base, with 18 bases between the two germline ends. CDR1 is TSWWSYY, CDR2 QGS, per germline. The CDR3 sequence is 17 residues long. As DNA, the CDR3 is TGTGCTCTTGGGGAGGGCCCCCCTGGTTCCACCACCGATAAACTCATCTTT. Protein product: CALGEGPPGSTTDKLIF.

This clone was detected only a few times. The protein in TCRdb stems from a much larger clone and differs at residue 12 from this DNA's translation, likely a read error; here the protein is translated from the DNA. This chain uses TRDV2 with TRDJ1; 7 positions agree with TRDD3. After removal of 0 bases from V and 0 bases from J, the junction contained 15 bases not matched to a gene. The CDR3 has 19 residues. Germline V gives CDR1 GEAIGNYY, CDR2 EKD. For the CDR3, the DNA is TGTGCCTGTGACACCGGACGGGGGGATGATACCGGCTACACCGATAAACTCATCTTT. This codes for CACDTGRGDDTGYTDKLIF.

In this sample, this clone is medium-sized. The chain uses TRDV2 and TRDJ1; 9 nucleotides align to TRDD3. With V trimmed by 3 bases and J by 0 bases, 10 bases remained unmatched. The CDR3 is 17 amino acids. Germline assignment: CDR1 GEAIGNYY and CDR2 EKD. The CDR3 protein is CACDSGGFRTYTDKLIF. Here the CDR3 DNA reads TGTGCCTGTGACTCTGGGGGATTCCGAACGTACACCGATAAACTCATCTTT.

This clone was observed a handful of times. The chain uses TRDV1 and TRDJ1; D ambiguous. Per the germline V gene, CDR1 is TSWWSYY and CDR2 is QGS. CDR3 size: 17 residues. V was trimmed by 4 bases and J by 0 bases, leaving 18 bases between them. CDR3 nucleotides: TGTGCTCTTGGGGTAGTCCTTAGGCTCTTGTACACCGATAAACTCATCTTT. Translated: CALGVVLRLLYTDKLIF.

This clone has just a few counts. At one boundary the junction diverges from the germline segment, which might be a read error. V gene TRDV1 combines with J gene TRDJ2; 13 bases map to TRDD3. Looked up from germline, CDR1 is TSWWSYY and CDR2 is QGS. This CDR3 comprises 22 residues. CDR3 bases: TGTGCTCTTGGGACCGTATTCCTACGTCCTATACTGGGGGATACGCACGAACCACAACCCTTCTTT. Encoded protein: CALGTVFLRPILGDTHEPQPFF.

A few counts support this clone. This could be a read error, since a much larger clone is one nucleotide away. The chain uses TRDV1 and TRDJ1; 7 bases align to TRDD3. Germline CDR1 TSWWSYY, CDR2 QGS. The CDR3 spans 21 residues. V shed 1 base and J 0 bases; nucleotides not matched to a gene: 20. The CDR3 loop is CALGEPGLAYRGIKYTDKLIF. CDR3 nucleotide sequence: TGTGCTCTTGGGGAACCTGGCCTAGCGTACCGGGGGATCAAATACACCGATAAACTCATCTTT.

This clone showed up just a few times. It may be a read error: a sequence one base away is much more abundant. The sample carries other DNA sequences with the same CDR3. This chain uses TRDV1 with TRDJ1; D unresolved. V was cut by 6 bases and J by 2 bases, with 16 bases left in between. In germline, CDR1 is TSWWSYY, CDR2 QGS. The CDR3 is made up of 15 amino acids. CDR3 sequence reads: CALGEKVVSTDKLIF. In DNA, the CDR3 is TGTGCTCTTGGAGAAAAAGTTGTGTCAACCGATAAACTCATCTTT.

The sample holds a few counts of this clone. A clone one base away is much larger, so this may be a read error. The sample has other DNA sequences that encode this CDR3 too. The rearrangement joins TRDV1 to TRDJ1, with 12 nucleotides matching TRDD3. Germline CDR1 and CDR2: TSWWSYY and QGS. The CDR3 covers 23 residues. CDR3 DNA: TGTGCCCTTGGGGAACTCCACTCTCTCCCCCCTTTACTGGGGGATACAGGAGCCGATAAACTCATCTTT. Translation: CALGELHSLPPLLGDTGADKLIF.

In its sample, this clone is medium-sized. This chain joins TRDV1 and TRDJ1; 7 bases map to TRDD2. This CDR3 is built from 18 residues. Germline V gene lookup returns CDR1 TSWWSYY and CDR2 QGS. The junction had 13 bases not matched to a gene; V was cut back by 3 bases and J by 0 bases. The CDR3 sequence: CALGEYSYRGPHTDKLIF. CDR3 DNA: TGTGCTCTTGGGGAGTATTCCTACCGGGGCCCTCACACCGATAAACTCATCTTT.

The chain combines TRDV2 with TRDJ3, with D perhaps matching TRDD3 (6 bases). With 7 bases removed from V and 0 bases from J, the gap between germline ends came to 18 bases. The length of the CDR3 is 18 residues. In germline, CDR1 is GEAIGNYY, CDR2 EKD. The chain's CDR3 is CACWGGANSSWDTRQMFF. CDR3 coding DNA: TGTGCCTGCTGGGGCGGGGCTAATAGCTCCTGGGACACCCGACAGATGTTTTTC.

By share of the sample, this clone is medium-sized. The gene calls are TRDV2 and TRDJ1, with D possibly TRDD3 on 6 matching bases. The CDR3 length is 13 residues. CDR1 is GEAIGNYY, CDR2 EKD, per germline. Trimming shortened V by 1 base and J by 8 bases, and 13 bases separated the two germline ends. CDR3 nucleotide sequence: TGTGCCTGTGACACAGGATACTTCGGAAAACTCATCTTT. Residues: CACDTGYFGKLIF.

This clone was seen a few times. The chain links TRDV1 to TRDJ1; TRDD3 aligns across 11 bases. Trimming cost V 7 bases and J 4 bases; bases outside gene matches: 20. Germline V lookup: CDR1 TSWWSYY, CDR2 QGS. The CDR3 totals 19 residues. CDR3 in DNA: TGTGCTCTTGAAGGCCTTCCTACACTGGGGGATAGGTACGGCGATAAACTCATCTTT. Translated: CALEGLPTLGDRYGDKLIF.

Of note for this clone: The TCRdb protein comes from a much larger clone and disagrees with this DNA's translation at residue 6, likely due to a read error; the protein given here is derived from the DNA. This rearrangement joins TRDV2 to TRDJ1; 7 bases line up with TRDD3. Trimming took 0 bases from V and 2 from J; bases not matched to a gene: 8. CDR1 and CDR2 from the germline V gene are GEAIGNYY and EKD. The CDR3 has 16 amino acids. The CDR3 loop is CACDTQGIVGTDKLIF. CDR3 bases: TGTGCCTGTGACACCCAGGGGATAGTGGGGACCGATAAACTCATCTTT.

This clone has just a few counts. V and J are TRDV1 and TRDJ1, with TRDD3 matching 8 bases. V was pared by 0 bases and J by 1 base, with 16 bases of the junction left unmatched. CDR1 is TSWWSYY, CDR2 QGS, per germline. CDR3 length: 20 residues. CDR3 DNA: TGTGCTCTTGGGGAACTGAGCCGAAGATTTGGGGGATCCGTCACCGATAAACTCATCTTT. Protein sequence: CALGELSRRFGGSVTDKLIF.

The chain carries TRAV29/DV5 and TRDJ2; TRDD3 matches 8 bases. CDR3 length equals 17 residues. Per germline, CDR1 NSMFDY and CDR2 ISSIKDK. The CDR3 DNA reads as TGTGCTATGTCCCGGTGCTGGGGGAAATCTTCAACAGCACAACTCTTCTTT. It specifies CAMSRCWGKSSTAQLFF.